The sequence of this T cell receptor (beta chain) was determined in a study of shared clonotypes between healthy human individuals. Looking at the study overall: Researchers drew samples from two women and a few men aged 18 to 49. A donor's plate count was three for CD4 naive and three for CD4 memory; CD8 naive had two and CD8 memory one. Whole-study findings and limits: Since donors were few, the genetic and exposure-history diversity represented was limited.

Sequencing used immunoSEQ multiplex PCR; TCRdb keeps in-frame clones, though not all of them. The data show over 2,000,000 clones, with about 94% seen just once and less than 2% held by the top ten. Looked up from germline, CDR1 is SGDLS and CDR2 is YYNGEE. The CDR3 covers 14 residues. V lost 5 bases, J lost 7 bases, and 5 bases stayed unmatched. CD8 cells classed as naive were CD45RO-negative and positively selected for CCR7, excluding terminally differentiated effector memory CD45RA+ cells. This clone was counted a single time. Antigen specificity is unknown. The sample taken for sequencing was naive CD8+ T cells from PBMCs. The clonotype was recovered from a man aged 18 to 29 in good health. Some clones in this sample may be carry-over from other donors' samples. This chain uses TRBV9 with TRBJ2-1; 11 bases match TRBD2. DNA for the CDR3: TGTGCCAGCAGTATAGCGGGAGGGTTAAATGAGCAGTTCTTC. As protein: CASSIAGGLNEQFF.